A selection of T cell receptor beta chains follows, all from one sample in a study of cytomegalovirus exposure and HLA in healthy donors. Libraries were prepared by immunoSEQ multiplex PCR; TCRdb keeps only in-frame clonotypes and omits some of them. The sample has about 280,000 clones, 80% to 90% seen once. The specimen was PBMCs. These receptors were collected from a woman between 18 and 29 years old in good health and CMV-seronegative. Each CDR3 is given with its conserved first and last residue. Fields, in order: CDR3 protein, CDR3 DNA, clone size, D gene, V gene, J gene. A D gene is named only where the DNA matches it firmly. For some rows the clone size is stated as once, few or many, or as a class when expanded; others skip it.

CASSPSGLDVYF	TGTGCCAGTAGTCCCTCGGGACTAGACGTGTATTTT	-	TRBD2	TRBV19	TRBJ2-3
CAWSVQTGEKLFF	TGTGCCTGGAGTGTACAGACAGGAGAAAAACTGTTTTTT	-	-	TRBV30	TRBJ1-4
CASTITGVNTEAFF	TGTGCCAGCACAATAACAGGAGTTAACACTGAAGCTTTCTTT	-	-	TRBV6-1	TRBJ1-1
CASSLAGGGENDAQHF	TGTGCCAGCAGCTTAGCGGGGGGAGGGGAAAATGATGCCCAGCATTTT	-	-	TRBV7-2	TRBJ1-5
CSSSLFGIGGENGYTF	TGTTCCAGCAGCTTATTTGGGATTGGGGGGGAGAATGGCTACACCTTC	-	-	TRBV7-9	TRBJ1-2
CASSSRGPTGARTEAFF	TGCGCCAGCAGCTCCAGAGGTCCGACAGGGGCAAGGACTGAAGCTTTCTTT	-	TRBD1	TRBV5-1	TRBJ1-1
CASSLDPTTGSDFNNEQFF	TGTGCCAGCAGCTTAGACCCAACGACAGGGTCTGATTTTAACAATGAGCAGTTCTTC	-	TRBD1	TRBV7-9	TRBJ2-1
CASGRGNQPQHF	TGTGCCAGTGGACGGGGAAATCAGCCCCAGCATTTT	-	-	TRBV19	TRBJ1-5
CAWKNRGNEQYF	TGTGCCTGGAAGAACAGGGGGAACGAGCAGTACTTC	-	TRBD1	TRBV30	TRBJ2-7
CASRIGTVRNTIYF	TGTGCCAGCAGGATCGGGACAGTCCGAAACACCATATATTTT	once	TRBD1	TRBV6-4	TRBJ1-3
CASSGGTGTLGGSPLHF	TGTGCCAGCAGTGGCGGAACCGGGACCTTAGGAGGGTCACCCCTCCACTTT	-	-	TRBV27	TRBJ1-6
CASSVGGLSGNTIYF	TGTGCCAGCAGCGTAGGGGGGCTCTCTGGAAACACCATATATTTT	-	-	TRBV9	TRBJ1-3
CASSSRTGGVYEQYF	TGTGCCAGCAGCAGCCGGACAGGGGGCGTCTACGAGCAGTACTTC	-	TRBD1	TRBV5-4	TRBJ2-7
CASSPQYGGAYEQYF	TGTGCCAGCAGCCCTCAGTATGGGGGGGCCTACGAGCAGTACTTC	few	TRBD2	TRBV7-6	TRBJ2-7
CASSQGGYEQYF	TGTGCCAGCAGCCAAGGCGGCTACGAGCAGTACTTC	-	-	TRBV14	TRBJ2-7
CAWSRIQGVQYEQYF	TGTGCCTGGAGCAGAATACAGGGAGTCCAATACGAGCAGTACTTC	-	-	TRBV30	TRBJ2-7
CASSSPPDRGLYEQYF	TGTGCCAGTAGTAGCCCTCCGGACAGGGGGCTCTACGAGCAGTACTTC	-	TRBD1	TRBV19	TRBJ2-7
CASSESLAAINEQFF	TGCGCCAGCAGTGAGTCTTTAGCGGCGATTAATGAGCAGTTCTTC	-	-	TRBV10-1	TRBJ2-1
CASSVGGGLQETQYF	TGCGCCAGCAGCGTCGGCGGGGGCCTCCAAGAGACCCAGTACTTC	-	-	TRBV5-1	TRBJ2-5
CASSSSQGALAKNIQYF	TGTGCCAGCAGTTCATCCCAGGGGGCTTTAGCCAAAAACATTCAGTACTTC	few	TRBD1	TRBV27	TRBJ2-4
CASLIHEQYF	TGCGCCAGCCTAATCCACGAGCAGTACTTC	-	-	TRBV10-2	TRBJ2-7
CASKIRGRQETQYF	TGTGCCAGCAAAATAAGGGGCCGTCAAGAGACCCAGTACTTC	-	-	TRBV5-6	TRBJ2-5
CASSYSGGAKEQYF	TGTGCCAGCAGTTACTCGGGAGGAGCGAAAGAGCAGTACTTC	-	-	TRBV6-6	TRBJ2-7
CAISSGDHSYNEQFF	TGTGCCATCAGTAGCGGGGACCACTCCTACAATGAGCAGTTCTTC	-	TRBD2	TRBV10-3	TRBJ2-1
CASSQGSTLSSTYEQYF	TGCGCCAGCAGCCAAGGATCGACCCTTTCTAGTACCTACGAGCAGTACTTC	-	-	TRBV4-1	TRBJ2-7
CASSRDREREQYF	TGTGCCAGCAGCCGGGACAGGGAGCGCGAGCAGTACTTC	-	TRBD1	TRBV11-3	TRBJ2-7
CASSVPGLVYEQYF	TGTGCCAGCAGTGTACCGGGACTAGTCTACGAGCAGTACTTC	-	TRBD2	TRBV25-1	TRBJ2-7
CASSLAIRGGLLTEAFF	TGTGCCAGCAGCTTAGCCATAAGGGGAGGGCTATTGACTGAAGCTTTCTTT	once	-	TRBV5-6	TRBJ1-1
CSSSFSVVLETQYF	TGTTCCAGCAGCTTCTCAGTGGTGTTAGAGACCCAGTACTTC	-	-	TRBV7-9	TRBJ2-5
CASSYSGGSGYTF	TGTGCCAGCAGTTATTCTGGGGGCTCGGGCTACACCTTC	-	-	TRBV27	TRBJ1-2
CAWSVRQTGPNYGYTF	TGTGCCTGGAGTGTAAGACAGACCGGACCTAACTATGGCTACACCTTC	-	-	TRBV30	TRBJ1-2
CASSHAGQERGGYTF	TGTGCCAGCAGCCACGCGGGACAGGAAAGGGGCGGCTACACCTTC	-	TRBD1	TRBV7-8	TRBJ1-2
CASSPDRDIGYTF	TGTGCCAGCTCACCAGACCGGGACATTGGCTACACCTTC	once	-	TRBV18	TRBJ1-2
CASSLVPDTAYGYTF	TGTGCCAGCAGCTTGGTCCCCGACACTGCATATGGCTACACCTTC	-	-	TRBV7-6	TRBJ1-2
CASSELTEAFF	TGTGCCAGCAGTGAACTGACAGAAGCTTTCTTT	-	-	TRBV2	TRBJ1-1
CASSLAVDRVNTGELFF	TGTGCCAGCAGTTTGGCGGTGGACAGAGTGAACACCGGGGAGCTGTTTTTT	-	-	TRBV27	TRBJ2-2
CASGPGEGVGNEQFF	TGTGCTAGTGGCCCCGGGGAGGGTGTGGGCAATGAGCAGTTCTTC	-	TRBD2	TRBV12-5	TRBJ2-1
CASSAGRASGANVLTF	TGCGCCAGCAGCGCGGGAAGGGCCTCTGGGGCCAACGTCCTGACTTTC	-	-	TRBV5-1	TRBJ2-6
CASSSTGFTDTQYF	TGTGCCAGCAGTTCCACGGGGTTCACAGATACGCAGTATTTT	-	-	TRBV28	TRBJ2-3
CSVEAGGISYEQYF	TGCAGCGTTGAAGCGGGGGGTATTTCCTACGAGCAGTACTTC	-	TRBD2	TRBV29-1	TRBJ2-7
CASSGLDVSYEQYF	TGTGCCAGCAGTGGGTTAGATGTCTCCTACGAGCAGTACTTC	-	-	TRBV2	TRBJ2-7
CATSRANIGLAADTQYF	TGTGCCACCAGCAGAGCAAACATAGGACTAGCAGCAGATACGCAGTATTTT	-	TRBD2	TRBV15	TRBJ2-3
CASSLVVVSETQYF	TGTGCCAGCAGCTTAGTGGTAGTGTCCGAGACCCAGTACTTC	-	-	TRBV13	TRBJ2-5